This T cell receptor beta chain emerged from a study of blood T cell repertoires in COVID-19. Some clones are missing from TCRdb's copy, which holds only in-frame ones; the method was immunoSEQ multiplex PCR. The sample holds some 300,000 clones, 80% to 90% seen once. Germline CDR1 is MNHEY and CDR2 is SMNVEV (reference sequence). J was trimmed by 2 bases and V by 0 bases; bases with no gene match: 2. The CDR3 loop spans 15 amino acids. The TCR comes from a woman in her 50s with COVID-19, enrolled during active disease. This chain links TRBV27 with TRBJ1-2, with 8 bases that match TRBD1. Sequencing was performed on peripheral blood. This chain's CDR3 is CASSLSTGGNYGYTF. DNA of the CDR3: TGTGCCAGCAGTTTATCTACAGGGGGAAACTATGGCTACACCTTC.